These T cell receptor beta chains were read from a single sample in a study of blood T cell repertoires in COVID-19. The method was immunoSEQ multiplex PCR; TCRdb's version includes in-frame clones alone and lacks a portion of them. The repertoire holds over 200,000 clones, with 81% as singletons. Sequencing was carried out using PBMCs or T cells enriched from blood (not recorded which). The receptors were gathered from a woman between 50 and 59 years old with acute COVID-19. Each CDR3 is given with its conserved first and last residue.

TRBV28	TRBJ1-1	CASSSGVTEAFF
TRBV6-5	TRBJ2-7	CASSYSPGISYEQYF
TRBV6-5	TRBJ1-1	CASSSRQGLGNTEAFF
TRBV28	TRBJ1-5	CASSLTFWANGQPQHF
TRBV2	TRBJ2-6	CASGEQGVGANVLTF
TRBV2	TRBJ2-7	CASNQGRAYEQYF
TRBV28	TRBJ1-4	CASSPTDRGSIPAIWEKLFF
TRBV5-1	TRBJ1-5	CASSLDPTTDRPQHF
TRBV4-1	TRBJ2-7	CASSQDYGDAGFYEQYF
TRBV5-4	TRBJ2-1	CASSLDSGGYNEQFF
TRBV11-1	TRBJ2-3	CASSLTSGRGTDTQYF
TRBV18	TRBJ2-2	CASSRPGFYTGELFF
TRBV30	TRBJ1-6	CAWSAGTDNSPLHF
TRBV11-2	TRBJ1-1	CASSLGLGRATEAFF
TRBV10-3	TRBJ1-4	CAISDSNNEKLFF
TRBV5-1	TRBJ2-1	CASNLAGVNEQFF
TRBV18	TRBJ2-5	CASSPGEGNQETQYF
TRBV4-2	TRBJ2-4	CASSQDYGTGQGALQYF
TRBV9	TRBJ2-1	CASSVAPGGARISEQFF
TRBV7-2	TRBJ2-2	CASSLAARGTGELFF
TRBV4-3	TRBJ2-3	CASSQVSGRAGTDTQYF
TRBV6-5	TRBJ1-6	CASSYAAGLNSPLHF
TRBV20-1	TRBJ1-2	CSASILKQGSNYGYTF
TRBV6-1	TRBJ2-7	CASSGLAGGPTYEQYF
TRBV9	TRBJ2-1	CASSPRQGGFGGEQFF
TRBV5-1	TRBJ2-5	CASSWAGGVPGPETQYF
TRBV2	TRBJ2-1	CASSAGYANEQFF
TRBV5-5	TRBJ2-5	CASSSLTPSETQYF
TRBV5-4	TRBJ1-4	CASKSSRQPNEKLFF
TRBV6-5	TRBJ1-1	CASSSTGRVFEAFF
TRBV18	TRBJ1-5	CASSFQPRSNQPQHF
TRBV28	TRBJ2-7	CASRPLTGVGTYEQYF
TRBV6-5	TRBJ2-4	CASSSIAGLAKNIQYF
TRBV12-5	TRBJ1-2	CASGGGGLGYTF
TRBV20-1	TRBJ2-3	CSAQQGDTQYF